The entry that follows covers one T cell receptor (beta chain) sequence. Its antigen remains unknown. Expressed TCRB transcripts were sequenced because the entire RNA isolate underwent reverse transcription. Some clones are missing from TCRdb's copy, which holds only in-frame ones; the method was immunoSEQ multiplex PCR. The table lists about 260,000 clones, over 65% of them singletons, with 0.053% in the top ten. Sorting based on CD45RO/CCR7/CD25/CD127/CD95/CD27 separated CD4+ naive, central memory, regulatory and stem cell-like memory cells. CDR3 length: 15 amino acids. CDR1 is LNHDA and CDR2 is SQIVND in the germline V gene (reference sequence). The V end lost 1 base, the J end lost 2 bases, and 10 bases lay between the germline ends. The data were taken from a study of beta chain features in type 1 diabetes. Whole-study results and caveats: Patients' naive, central memory and Treg TCRB repertoires seemed closer to one another than those of healthy donors.

This rearrangement joins TRBV19 to TRBJ2-3; D may be TRBD1 (6 bases). The receptor was isolated from a man in his thirties or forties in good health. Sample: naive CD4+ T cells from blood. Here the CDR3 DNA reads TGTGCCAGTAGTATAGTCGGGACATTCACAGATACGCAGTATTTT. Protein: CASSIVGTFTDTQYF.